The 16 T cell receptor beta chains presented below share a single source sample, sequenced in a study of shared clonotypes between healthy human individuals. Sequenced by immunoSEQ multiplex PCR; TCRdb stores in-frame clones only, minus some. This table holds some 1,100,000 clones, around 82% found once. The specimen was memory CD4+ T cells from PBMCs. Subset indicated: CD45RA-negative fraction. The receptors here all came from a man younger than 35 in good health. Some clones in this sample may be carry-over from other donors' samples.

This clone was seen just once. This chain connects TRBV11-3 to TRBJ2-1, with 10 nucleotides matching TRBD1. Germline V lookup: CDR1 SGHNT, CDR2 YENEEA. The CDR3 sequence is 16 residues long. V trimming: 4 bases; J trimming: 2 bases; junction bases outside the gene matches: 5. This chain's CDR3 is CASSYGQGVPYNEQFF. CDR3 DNA: TGTGCCAGCAGCTATGGACAGGGGGTCCCCTACAATGAGCAGTTCTTC.

The chain joins TRBV9 to TRBJ2-3; weak D call: TRBD1 (5 bases). Trimming shortened V by 0 bases and J by 4 bases, and 12 bases separated the two germline ends. This CDR3 is 15 amino acids long. Germline-derived CDR1 and CDR2 are SGDLS and YYNGEE. DNA of the CDR3: TGTGCCAGCAGCGTAGGACCCCAAGGGGCAGATACGCAGTATTTT. This encodes CASSVGPQGADTQYF.

The chain uses TRBV28 and TRBJ2-1; perhaps TRBD2 as D (6 bases). This CDR3 comprises 16 residues. Germline lookup yields CDR1 MDHEN and CDR2 SYDVKM. The V gene lost 6 bases and the J gene lost 6 bases, with 21 bases spanning the gap. DNA for the CDR3: TGTGCCAGCAGGTTTAGCGGAACCCTAATCGGCAATGAGCAGTTCTTC. This translates into CASRFSGTLIGNEQFF.

The chain recombines TRBV28 with TRBJ1-2; D is unclear. The germline gives CDR1 MDHEN, CDR2 SYDVKM. The CDR3 loop spans 10 amino acids. V was trimmed by 8 bases and J by 3 bases, leaving 4 bases between them. This CDR3 reads CASGDYGYTF. The CDR3 DNA sequence: TGTGCCAGCGGGGACTATGGCTACACCTTC.

The genes are TRBV5-6 and TRBJ2-3; D is undetermined. Trimming removed 4 bases at V and 2 bases at J, with 11 bases between. Germline values: CDR1 SGHDT, CDR2 YYEEEE. The CDR3 is 14 amino acids. The CDR3 is CASSPGPTTDTQYF. CDR3 coding DNA: TGTGCCAGCAGCCCCGGGCCAACCACAGATACGCAGTATTTT.

This clone appeared a few times. V usage is TRBV28 and J usage is TRBJ2-7; D could derive from TRBD1 or TRBD2 (5 bases each). The CDR3 consists of 15 residues. The germline gives CDR1 MDHEN, CDR2 SYDVKM. V was shortened by 3 bases and J by 6 bases, with 18 bases between the two germline ends. For the CDR3, the DNA is TGTGCCAGCAGTTTTGAGGGGCCCACGTCGCGCGAGCAGTACTTC. As protein: CASSFEGPTSREQYF.

The rearrangement uses TRBV5-6 and TRBJ1-2; perhaps TRBD1 as D (6 bases). V gave up 3 bases and J gave up 7 bases, with 7 bases separating them. The germline CDR1 and CDR2 sequences are SGHDT and YYEEEE. The length of the CDR3 is 11 residues. The CDR3 is CASSWGRGYTF. The CDR3 DNA is TGTGCCAGCAGCTGGGGGCGTGGCTACACCTTC.

The chain has TRBV2 and TRBJ1-5; TRBD1 is a possible D gene (5 bases). Germline lookup yields CDR1 SNHLY and CDR2 FYNNEI. Trimming took off 3 bases at V and 4 bases at J, with 13 bases between the two ends. The CDR3 sequence is 15 residues long. The CDR3 region has the DNA TGTGCCAGCAGTGAGCAGGGCATTGTAAATCAGCCCCAGCATTTT. Translating gives CASSEQGIVNQPQHF.

The J gene is TRBJ2-1, the V gene TRBV20-1, with D possibly TRBD2 on 6 matching bases. The CDR3 loop spans 11 amino acids. Germline V gene data show CDR1 as DFQATT and CDR2 as SNEGSKA (reference sequence). Trimming shortened V by 2 bases and J by 15 bases, and 14 bases separated the two germline ends. The CDR3 DNA is TGCAGTGCTAGAAGGGACTCCTACCCGTTCTTC. Encoded protein: CSARRDSYPFF.

This clone occurred a few times. The gene calls are TRBV20-1 and TRBJ1-1; D is uncertain. The CDR3 has 11 amino acids. Germline CDR1 and CDR2: DFQATT and SNEGSKA (reference sequence). Trimming left V 2 bases short and J 8 bases short, with 9 bases between. The CDR3 coding sequence is TGCAGTGCTAGACTCCTTGGGGAAGCTTTCTTT. It yields the protein CSARLLGEAFF.

The chain couples TRBV28 to TRBJ1-2, with a possible D match to TRBD1 (5 bases). The germline V gene encodes CDR1 MDHEN and CDR2 SYDVKM. Between the trimmed V and J ends, which lost 2 bases and 8 bases, there was a span of 21 bases. CDR3 length: 16 amino acids. CDR3 region: CASSLQAGDGSGGYTF. The CDR3 bases are TGTGCCAGCAGTTTACAGGCGGGGGATGGTTCAGGCGGCTACACCTTC.

The CDR3 coding sequence is TGTGCCTCGTTTAGATCCCAGGGCAATCAGCCCCAGCATTTT. This gives the protein CASFRSQGNQPQHF. V and J are TRBV28 and TRBJ1-5; no clear D gene. V lost 11 bases and J 2 bases, leaving 16 bases between the germline ends. The CDR3 loop spans 14 amino acids. CDR1 MDHEN and CDR2 SYDVKM come from the germline V gene.

The rearrangement links TRBV10-3 to TRBJ2-1; tentative D call: TRBD1 (6 bases). CDR1 is ENHRY and CDR2 is SYGVKD in the germline V gene. V was trimmed by 7 bases and J by 7 bases, leaving 8 bases between them. The CDR3 loop spans 11 amino acids. CDR3 amino acids: CAIKQGNEQFF. The CDR3 region has the DNA TGTGCCATCAAGCAGGGGAATGAGCAGTTCTTC.

Written as DNA, the CDR3 is TGTGCCAGCAGCCGTTTGGCGGGCAGACAACCCTACGAGCAGTACTTC. It specifies CASSRLAGRQPYEQYF. The J gene is TRBJ2-7, the V gene TRBV5-6; TRBD2 is a possible D gene (5 bases). The germline gives CDR1 SGHDT, CDR2 YYEEEE. Trimming cost V 4 bases and J 2 bases, with 19 bases left between them. This CDR3 is 16 amino acids long.

V and J are TRBV28 and TRBJ1-5, with TRBD1 as a possible D gene (5 bases). The V end was cut by 11 bases, the J end by 7 bases, with 15 bases between. This CDR3 has 12 residues. Germline V CDR1 and CDR2: MDHEN, SYDVKM. The CDR3 loop reads CAVRRAGQPQHF. The DNA of the CDR3 is TGTGCCGTCCGCAGGGCGGGGCAGCCCCAGCATTTT.

The rearrangement uses TRBV2 and TRBJ1-4; possible D gene TRBD1, 5 bases. The CDR3 has 15 residues. The germline CDR1 and CDR2 sequences are SNHLY and FYNNEI. V shed 7 bases and J shed 4 bases, with 16 bases lying between them. For the CDR3, the DNA is TGTGCCAGCATCCAAATGGGGGGGATTAATGAAAAACTGTTTTTT. It encodes CASIQMGGINEKLFF.